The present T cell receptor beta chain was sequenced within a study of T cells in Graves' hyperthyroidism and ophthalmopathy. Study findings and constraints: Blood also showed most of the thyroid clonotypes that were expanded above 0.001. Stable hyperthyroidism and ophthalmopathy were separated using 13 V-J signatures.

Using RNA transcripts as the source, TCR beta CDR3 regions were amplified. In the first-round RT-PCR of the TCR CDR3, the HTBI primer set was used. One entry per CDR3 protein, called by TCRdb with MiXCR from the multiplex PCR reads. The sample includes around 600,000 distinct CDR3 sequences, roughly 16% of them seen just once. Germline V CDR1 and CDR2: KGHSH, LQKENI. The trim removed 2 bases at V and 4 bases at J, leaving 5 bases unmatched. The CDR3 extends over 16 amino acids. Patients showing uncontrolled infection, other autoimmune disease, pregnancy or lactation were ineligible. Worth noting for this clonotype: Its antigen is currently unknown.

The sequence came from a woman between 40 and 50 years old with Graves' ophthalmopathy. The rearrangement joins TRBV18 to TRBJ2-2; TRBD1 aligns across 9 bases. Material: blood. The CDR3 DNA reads TGTGCCAGCTCACCAGCGGGACAGGGAGGCACCGGGGAGCTGTTTTTT. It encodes CASSPAGQGGTGELFF.